The next 8 T cell receptor beta chains were all read from a single sample in a study of response to subunit inactivated influenza vaccine. TCRdb independently ran MiXCR on the RT-PCR reads; one entry per CDR3 protein. The data contain 600,000 to 700,000 distinct CDR3 sequences, around 15% of them singletons. Material: PBMCs from blood, obtained 14 to 15 days before vaccination. The source of these receptors is a man aged 45-60 years who received an inactivated influenza vaccine.

J is TRBJ1-1 and V is TRBV7-8, with D hard to call. V was pared by 0 bases and J by 4 bases, with 12 bases between. CDR1 and CDR2 from the germline V gene are SGHVS and FQNEAQ. The CDR3 has 15 residues. In nucleotides, the CDR3 is TGTGCCAGCAGCTTAGCGCTAATGTCTGGCACTGAAGCTTTCTTT. Translated: CASSLALMSGTEAFF.

This clonotype turned up a few times. J is TRBJ1-2 and V is TRBV7-3; 7 positions match TRBD1. With V trimmed by 3 bases and J by 6 bases, 4 bases remained unmatched. Germline V gene lookup returns CDR1 SGHTA and CDR2 FQGTGA. The CDR3 loop spans 13 amino acids. The CDR3 bases are TGTGCCAGCAGCTTCGCGCAGGGGGATGGCTACACCTTC. Protein: CASSFAQGDGYTF.

The gene calls are TRBV6-1 and TRBJ1-1; unclear D gene. Trimming cost V 6 bases and J 1 base, with 18 bases left between them. The CDR3 has 16 residues. Per the germline V gene, CDR1 is MNHNS and CDR2 is SASEGT. CDR3 sequence reads: CASRKASPPGNTEAFF. The CDR3 nucleotides are TGTGCCAGCAGGAAAGCATCCCCCCCAGGGAACACTGAAGCTTTCTTT.

Concerning this clonotype: One end of the junction fails to match germline, which may point to a read error. This chain joins TRBV7-9 and TRBJ1-2; tentative D call: TRBD1 (5 bases). The CDR3 spans 17 residues. Per the germline V gene, CDR1 is SEHNR and CDR2 is FQNEAQ (reference sequence). Here the CDR3 reads CAGSLVGGEKINYGYTF. CDR3 coding DNA: TGTGCCGGCAGCTTAGTCGGGGGGGAGAAGATCAACTATGGCTACACCTTC.

This clonotype was detected only a few times. The chain combines TRBV11-2 with TRBJ2-3; TRBD2 matches at 10 bases. Per the germline V gene, CDR1 is SGHAT and CDR2 is FQNNGV. Trimming removed 2 bases from V and 12 bases from J; junction bases left unmatched: 8. The CDR3 covers 14 residues. The CDR3 nucleotides read TGTGCCAGCAGCTTATTGGCTAGCGGGGGACTACAGTATTTT. As protein: CASSLLASGGLQYF. Supplemented by reference TRBV11-2 and TRBJ2-3, the full variable domain reads EAGVAQSPRYKIIEKRQSVAFWCNPISGHATLYWYQQILGQGPKLLIQFQNNGVVDDSQLPKDRFSAERLKGVDSTLKIQPAKLEDSAVYLCASSLLASGGLQYFGPGTRLTVL.

This clonotype turned up a few times. V gene TRBV28 combines with J gene TRBJ1-5, with a weak D call TRBD1 (5 bases). This CDR3 comprises 16 residues. The germline V gene encodes CDR1 MDHEN and CDR2 SYDVKM. V was pared by 3 bases and J by 4 bases, with 16 bases between. CDR3 nucleotides: TGTGCCAGCAGTTTTTCAGGTCAGGGTAAGAATCAGCCCCAGCATTTT. It is translated as CASSFSGQGKNQPQHF.

The chain employs TRBV11-1 and TRBJ2-7, with 10 bases fitting TRBD1. Trimming removed 5 bases from V and 7 bases from J; junction bases left unmatched: 11. Germline CDR1 is SGHAT and CDR2 is FQDESV (reference sequence). The CDR3 length is 15 residues. CDR3 sequence reads: CASSPWTGGTGEQYF. CDR3 in DNA: TGTGCCAGCAGCCCCTGGACAGGGGGGACTGGGGAGCAGTACTTC.

This chain joins TRBV20-1 and TRBJ2-1, with 14 nucleotides matching TRBD2. Germline trimming cut 4 bases from V and 3 bases from J; bases unmatched to any gene: 8. The CDR3 is made up of 17 amino acids. Per the germline V gene, CDR1 is DFQATT and CDR2 is SNEGSKA (reference sequence). The CDR3, as DNA: TGCAGTGCTATTAGGGGACTAGCGGGAGTGCTCTACAATGAGCAGTTCTTC. Protein sequence: CSAIRGLAGVLYNEQFF.